The entry below gives a single T cell receptor (beta chain) sequence along with its context. The sample is drawn from a study of Ad26.COV2.S vaccination and SARS-CoV-2 variants. The CDR3 has 14 residues. V shed 1 base and J shed 4 bases, with 11 bases lying between them. Germline values: CDR1 SEHNR, CDR2 FQNEAQ (reference sequence). The treatment was: roughly 18 received Ad26.COV2.S at low or high dose, single or two shots; roughly five received placebo; per-sample allocation not given. All samples were drawn on day 63, counting from the first vaccine or placebo injection. The assay was immunoSEQ multiplex PCR, and TCRdb's table has in-frame clones only and misses some. The table records about 350,000 clones, 85% to 90% of them present only once.

The chain uses TRBV7-9 and TRBJ2-7, with TRBD1 as a possible D gene (6 bases). This clonotype was obtained from a person between 18 and 65 years old who received the Ad26.COV2.S COVID-19 vaccine or a placebo. The sample was peripheral blood, taken in a trial of Ad26.COV2.S vaccine versus placebo. DNA for the CDR3: TGTGCCAGCAGCTTAGGCCAGGGGTTTTACGAGCAGTACTTC. Translated, it gives CASSLGQGFYEQYF.